These 19 T cell receptor beta chains originate from one sample sequenced in a study of T-cell memory formation after mild COVID-19. TCRdb reanalysed the 5' RACE reads using MiXCR and keeps one entry per CDR3 protein. This repertoire shows 190,000 or so distinct CDR3 sequences, about 20% found once; its top ten account for 20% to 25%. The sample consisted of PBMCs or a T cell subset sorted from them (not recorded which). Receptor source: an adult woman who had mild COVID-19 (a few samples of this study predate the infection). Cell type and time point are not known.

In its sample, this clonotype was seen a few times. This rearrangement joins TRBV29-1 to TRBJ2-1; D remains ambiguous. V was clipped by 6 bases and J by 3 bases, with 15 bases between them. Germline CDR1 is SQVTM and CDR2 is ANQGSEA. The CDR3 loop spans 14 amino acids. CDR3 nucleotide sequence: TGCAGCGTGCCGGTCGCGGCGCTCTACAATGAGCAGTTCTTC. It yields the protein CSVPVAALYNEQFF.

This sequence joins TRBV5-1 and TRBJ1-1; the D gene is possibly TRBD1 (6 bases). Germline CDR1 is SGHRS and CDR2 is YFSETQ. The CDR3 covers 17 residues. Trimming cost V 3 bases and J 0 bases, with 18 bases left between them. CDR3 amino acids: CASSSRGQGDMNTEAFF. CDR3 nucleotides: TGCGCCAGCAGCTCCAGGGGCCAGGGTGATATGAACACTGAAGCTTTCTTT.

This chain links TRBV5-6 with TRBJ1-5; TRBD1 matches 7 bases. Germline lookup yields CDR1 SGHDT and CDR2 YYEEEE. V shed 0 bases and J 1 base; nucleotides not matched to a gene: 4. The CDR3 extends over 16 amino acids. The CDR3: CASSLGGGGSNQPQHF. The CDR3 coding sequence is TGTGCCAGCAGCTTGGGAGGGGGCGGGAGCAATCAGCCCCAGCATTTT.

This clonotype turned up a few times. The chain combines TRBV12-3 or TRBV12-4 with TRBJ2-4, with D perhaps TRBD1 (5 bases). Trimming cost V 5 bases and J 6 bases, with 8 bases left between them. The CDR3 extends over 12 amino acids. The CDR3 spells CASSRQSNIQYF. CDR3 nucleotide sequence: TGTGCCAGCAGTAGACAGTCAAACATTCAGTACTTC.

The J gene is TRBJ2-1, the V gene TRBV13; 7 bases are a match to TRBD1. Germline CDR1 PRHDT, CDR2 FYEKMQ (reference sequence). This CDR3 spans 16 amino acids. The V gene end was trimmed by 4 bases and the J gene end by 4 bases; junction bases not matched to a gene: 10. CDR3 sequence: CASSCPRDSQYNEQFF. For the CDR3, the DNA is TGTGCCAGCAGCTGCCCCCGGGACAGCCAATACAATGAGCAGTTCTTC.

This clonotype occurred a few times. The chain couples TRBV18 to TRBJ2-7; perhaps D is TRBD1 or TRBD2 (5 bases each). With 3 bases removed from V and 4 bases from J, the gap between germline ends came to 19 bases. CDR1 is KGHSH, CDR2 LQKENI, per germline. The CDR3 has 16 amino acids. The CDR3 is CASSPYSRGPPYEQYF. DNA of the CDR3: TGTGCCAGCTCACCTTACAGCCGGGGCCCCCCTTACGAGCAGTACTTC.

This clonotype turned up a few times. The chain carries TRBV19 and TRBJ2-3; 8 bases align to TRBD2. CDR3 length equals 15 residues. J gave up 5 bases and V 1 base, and 5 bases lay outside the gene matches. CDR1 and CDR2 from the germline V gene are LNHDA and SQIVND (reference sequence). CDR3 sequence (DNA): TGTGCCAGTAGTATAGTGAGCGGGGGTAGAGATACGCAGTATTTT. It yields the protein CASSIVSGGRDTQYF.

The chain recombines TRBV12-3 or TRBV12-4 with TRBJ2-3, with TRBD2 as a possible D gene (5 bases). CDR3 length: 14 amino acids. Trimming pared 0 bases from V and 4 bases from J, leaving 8 bases between. The CDR3 is CASSLALAADTQYF. The CDR3 nucleotides read TGTGCCAGCAGTTTAGCCCTAGCTGCAGATACGCAGTATTTT.

The rearrangement links TRBV20-1 to TRBJ2-3, with D perhaps TRBD2 (6 bases). The germline V gene encodes CDR1 DFQATT and CDR2 SNEGSKA (reference sequence). The germline V and J ends were trimmed by 1 base and 0 bases, with 14 bases remaining between them. The CDR3 loop spans 16 amino acids. CDR3 in amino acids: CSARGVLAASTDTQYF. The CDR3 coding sequence is TGCAGTGCTAGAGGTGTATTAGCGGCCAGCACAGATACGCAGTATTTT.

The CDR3 here is CASSLSWGRTDTQYF. The CDR3, as DNA: TGTGCCAGCAGCCTCAGTTGGGGCCGGACAGATACGCAGTATTTT. The chain couples TRBV9 to TRBJ2-3, with a weak D call TRBD1 (5 bases). This CDR3 has 15 residues. Germline V gene data show CDR1 as SGDLS and CDR2 as YYNGEE. The germline V and J ends were trimmed by 4 bases and 3 bases, with 15 bases remaining between them.

This clonotype was detected a few times. The chain carries TRBV3-1 and TRBJ1-5; 9 nucleotides agree with TRBD1. The germline V gene has CDR1 LGHDT and CDR2 YNNKEL (reference sequence). This CDR3 has 15 residues. With V trimmed by 3 bases and J by 6 bases, 6 bases remained unmatched. CDR3 sequence (DNA): TGTGCCAGCAGCCAGGGACAGGGAAGAATTCAGCCCCAGCATTTT. This encodes CASSQGQGRIQPQHF.

This clonotype was picked up a small number of times. The chain carries TRBV4-3 and TRBJ2-7; D is uncertain. There are 14 residues in the CDR3. The germline gives CDR1 LGHNA, CDR2 YSLEER. V was shortened by 1 base and J by 3 bases, with 10 bases between the two germline ends. The CDR3 reads CASSQARFGYEQYF. In nucleotides, the CDR3 is TGCGCCAGCAGCCAAGCGCGATTCGGCTACGAGCAGTACTTC.

This clonotype turned up a few times. The chain employs TRBV7-2 and TRBJ1-1, with D unclear. Germline assignment: CDR1 SGHTA and CDR2 FQGNSA. Trimming left V 1 base short and J 6 bases short, with 15 bases between. This CDR3 is 15 amino acids long. CDR3 sequence reads: CASSLEVSPYPEAFF. DNA of the CDR3: TGTGCCAGCAGCTTAGAAGTATCCCCCTATCCTGAAGCTTTCTTT.

The chain combines TRBV6-5 with TRBJ2-1, with TRBD2 matching over 13 bases. CDR3 length: 18 residues. In germline, CDR1 is MNHEY, CDR2 SVGAGI. The V and J ends lost 2 bases and 7 bases, in that order; junction bases with no gene match: 11. In DNA, the CDR3 is TGTGCCAGCAGTTACCAACCTCCGGGACTAGCGGGGTCTAATGAGCAGTTCTTC. It encodes CASSYQPPGLAGSNEQFF.

The chain is built from TRBV6-5 and TRBJ2-7; the match to TRBD1 covers 7 bases. Germline V CDR1 and CDR2: MNHEY, SVGAGI. The J segment lost 6 bases and the V segment lost 4 bases, leaving 3 bases of the junction unmatched. This CDR3 has 12 amino acids. The CDR3 protein is CASSSTGSEQYF. The CDR3, as DNA: TGTGCCAGCAGTTCGACAGGGTCCGAGCAGTACTTC.

This clonotype has more than one count but fewer than ten. V gene TRBV9 combines with J gene TRBJ2-7; TRBD2 might be the D (7 bases). Trimming took 4 bases from V and 2 from J, leaving 19 bases between them. The germline V gene encodes CDR1 SGDLS and CDR2 YYNGEE. The CDR3 spans 16 residues. The DNA of the CDR3 is TGTGCCAGCAGCTCTCCGGGGGGCATTAATACCTACGAGCAGTACTTC. Translating gives CASSSPGGINTYEQYF. Looking up the rest from reference TRBV9 and TRBJ2-7 gives the full variable domain: DSGVTQTPKHLITATGQRVTLRCSPRSGDLSVYWYQQSLDQGLQFLIQYYNGEERAKGNILERFSAQQFPDLHSELNLSSLELGDSALYFCASSSPGGINTYEQYFGPGTRLTVT.

This clonotype was found a few times. The chain employs TRBV9 and TRBJ2-7, with 14 bases fitting TRBD2. Germline V CDR1 and CDR2: SGDLS, YYNGEE. The CDR3 is 15 amino acids. Unmatched junction bases numbered 2, after V lost 4 bases and J lost 2 bases. The CDR3 region is CASSPTSGGAYEQYF. CDR3 DNA: TGTGCCAGCAGCCCGACTAGCGGGGGGGCCTACGAGCAGTACTTC.

The genes are TRBV5-6 and TRBJ1-6; D possibly corresponds to TRBD1 (5 bases). Germline CDR1 SGHDT, CDR2 YYEEEE. The V gene lost 4 bases and the J gene lost 6 bases, with 17 bases spanning the gap. The CDR3 is 16 amino acids. The chain's CDR3 is CASSHPRDSPNSPLHF. Here the CDR3 DNA reads TGTGCCAGCAGCCACCCCCGAGACAGCCCTAATTCACCCCTCCACTTT. Filled out from reference TRBV5-6 and TRBJ1-6, the complete variable domain reads DAGVTQSPTHLIKTRGQQVTLRCSPKSGHDTVSWYQQALGQGPQFIFQYYEEEERQRGNFPDRFSGHQFPNYSSELNVNALLLGDSALYLCASSHPRDSPNSPLHFGNGTRLTVT.

The rearrangement joins TRBV5-4 to TRBJ2-6, with a possible D match to TRBD1 (6 bases). V was shortened by 4 bases and J by 2 bases, with 10 bases between the two germline ends. CDR1 is SGHNT, CDR2 YYREEE, per germline (reference sequence). The CDR3 sequence is 15 residues long. The CDR3 here is CASSRTGTGANVLTF. The CDR3 nucleotides read TGTGCCAGCAGCCGCACAGGGACTGGGGCCAACGTCCTGACTTTC.